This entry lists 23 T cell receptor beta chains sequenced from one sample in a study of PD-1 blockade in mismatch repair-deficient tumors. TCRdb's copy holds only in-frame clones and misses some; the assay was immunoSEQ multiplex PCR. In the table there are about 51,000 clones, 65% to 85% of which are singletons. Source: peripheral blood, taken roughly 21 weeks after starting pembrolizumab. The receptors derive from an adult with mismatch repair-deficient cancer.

DNA for the CDR3: TGTGCCTGGAGTCATTCGCGGGGAACCGGGGAGCTGTTTTTT. The encoded protein is CAWSHSRGTGELFF. The chain is built from TRBV30 and TRBJ2-2; perhaps TRBD2 as D (6 bases). V gave up 2 bases and J gave up 5 bases, with 12 bases separating them. Germline values: CDR1 GTSNPN, CDR2 SVGIG (reference sequence). This CDR3 has 14 residues.

The CDR3 DNA sequence: TGTGCCAGTAGTATAGGCGGCGGACTCTATGGCTACACCTTC. This codes for CASSIGGGLYGYTF. The J gene is TRBJ1-2, the V gene TRBV19; D unresolved. CDR3 length: 14 amino acids. With 1 base removed from V and 4 bases from J, the gap between germline ends came to 10 bases. Germline-derived CDR1 and CDR2 are LNHDA and SQIVND (reference sequence).

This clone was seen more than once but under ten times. The CDR3 bases are TGTGCCAGTAGTATAGAAAGGCGAATAACCAATCAGCCCCAGCATTTT. Amino acids: CASSIERRITNQPQHF. The chain joins TRBV19 to TRBJ1-5; D uncertain. Deletions cut 0 bases from V and 3 bases from J, with 12 bases between. The germline gives CDR1 LNHDA, CDR2 SQIVND (reference sequence). This CDR3 contains 16 residues.

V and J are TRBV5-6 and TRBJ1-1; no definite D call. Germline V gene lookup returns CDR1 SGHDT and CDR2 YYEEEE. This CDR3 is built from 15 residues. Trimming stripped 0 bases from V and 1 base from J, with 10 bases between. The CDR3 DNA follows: TGTGCCAGCAGCTTGGATAGGGCGGCGAACACTGAAGCTTTCTTT. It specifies CASSLDRAANTEAFF.

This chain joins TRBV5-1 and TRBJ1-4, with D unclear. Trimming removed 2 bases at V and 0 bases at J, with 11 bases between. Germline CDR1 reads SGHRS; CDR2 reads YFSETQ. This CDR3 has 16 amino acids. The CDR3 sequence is CASSFGIAATNEKLFF. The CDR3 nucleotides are TGCGCCAGCAGCTTCGGAATAGCCGCAACTAATGAAAAACTGTTTTTT.

This CDR3 reads CASSYSLGAFF. The CDR3, as DNA: TGTGCCAGCAGTTACTCCTTAGGAGCTTTCTTT. The chain has TRBV6-5 and TRBJ1-1; D call uncertain. Trimming took 0 bases from V and 10 from J, leaving 6 bases between them. The CDR3 extends over 11 amino acids. The germline V gene encodes CDR1 MNHEY and CDR2 SVGAGI.

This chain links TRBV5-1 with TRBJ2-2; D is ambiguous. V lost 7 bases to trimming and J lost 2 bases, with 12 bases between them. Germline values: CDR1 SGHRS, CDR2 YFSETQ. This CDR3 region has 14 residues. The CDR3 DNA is TGCGCCAGCGGAACGACGGTAAACACCGGGGAGCTGTTTTTT. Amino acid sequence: CASGTTVNTGELFF.

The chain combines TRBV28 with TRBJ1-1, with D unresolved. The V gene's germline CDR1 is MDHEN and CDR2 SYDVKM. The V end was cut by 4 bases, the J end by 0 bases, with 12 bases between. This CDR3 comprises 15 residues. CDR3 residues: CASSSQPTLNTEAFF. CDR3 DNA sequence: TGTGCCAGCAGTTCCCAACCTACCTTGAACACTGAAGCTTTCTTT.

The CDR3: CASSVKGGVKNIQYF. In DNA, the CDR3 is TGTGCCAGCAGCGTAAAGGGGGGAGTCAAAAACATTCAGTACTTC. The rearrangement uses TRBV9 and TRBJ2-4; D possibly matches TRBD1 or TRBD2 (6 bases each). The length of the CDR3 is 15 residues. Between the trimmed V and J ends, which lost 1 base and 3 bases, there was a span of 11 bases. From germline, CDR1 is SGDLS and CDR2 YYNGEE. The whole variable domain, filled in from reference TRBV9 and TRBJ2-4, reads DSGVTQTPKHLITATGQRVTLRCSPRSGDLSVYWYQQSLDQGLQFLIQYYNGEERAKGNILERFSAQQFPDLHSELNLSSLELGDSALYFCASSVKGGVKNIQYFGAGTRLSVL.

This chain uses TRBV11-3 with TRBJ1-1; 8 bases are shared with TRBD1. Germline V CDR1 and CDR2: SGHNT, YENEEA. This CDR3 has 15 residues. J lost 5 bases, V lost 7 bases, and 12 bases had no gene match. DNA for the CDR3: TGTGCCAGCACCCTCCTTCCAGGGGGCGCGACTGAAGCTTTCTTT. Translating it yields CASTLLPGGATEAFF.

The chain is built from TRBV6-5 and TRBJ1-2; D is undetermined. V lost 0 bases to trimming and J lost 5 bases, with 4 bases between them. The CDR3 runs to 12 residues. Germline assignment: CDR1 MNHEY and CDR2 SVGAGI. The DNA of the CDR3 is TGTGCCAGCAGTTACTCTGGGTATGGCTACACCTTC. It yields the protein CASSYSGYGYTF.

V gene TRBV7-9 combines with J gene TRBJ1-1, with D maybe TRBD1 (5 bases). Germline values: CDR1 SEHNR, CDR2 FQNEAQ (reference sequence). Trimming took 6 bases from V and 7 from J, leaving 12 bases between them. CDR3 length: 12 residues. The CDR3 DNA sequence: TGTGCCAGCAGGGGACGGCCTCTTGAAGCTTTCTTT. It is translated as CASRGRPLEAFF.

This chain's CDR3 is CASSLASLGTGELFF. In DNA, the CDR3 is TGCGCCAGCAGCTTGGCCTCTCTTGGTACCGGGGAGCTGTTTTTT. The chain is built from TRBV5-1 and TRBJ2-2; D not certain. This CDR3 has 15 residues. Trimming took off 0 bases at V and 5 bases at J, with 11 bases between the two ends. In germline, CDR1 is SGHRS, CDR2 YFSETQ.

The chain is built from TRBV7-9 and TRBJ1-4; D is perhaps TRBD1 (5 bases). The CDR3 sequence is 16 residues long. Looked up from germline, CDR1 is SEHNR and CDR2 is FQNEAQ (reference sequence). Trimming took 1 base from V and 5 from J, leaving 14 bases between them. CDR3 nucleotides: TGTGCCAGCAGCTTAGTATCCGGGACGAAGAATGAAAAACTGTTTTTT. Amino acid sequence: CASSLVSGTKNEKLFF.

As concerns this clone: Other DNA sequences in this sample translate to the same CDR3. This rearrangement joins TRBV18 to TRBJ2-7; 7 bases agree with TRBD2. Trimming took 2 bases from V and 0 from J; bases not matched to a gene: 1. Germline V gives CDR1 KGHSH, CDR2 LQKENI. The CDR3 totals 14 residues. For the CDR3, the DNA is TGTGCCAGCTCACCAGGGGGGGGCTCCTACGAGCAGTACTTC. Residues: CASSPGGGSYEQYF.

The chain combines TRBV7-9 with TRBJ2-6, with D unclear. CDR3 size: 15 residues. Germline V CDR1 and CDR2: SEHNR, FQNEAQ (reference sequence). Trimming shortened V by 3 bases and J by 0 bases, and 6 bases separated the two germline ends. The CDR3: CASSLVPSGANVLTF. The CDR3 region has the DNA TGTGCCAGCAGCTTGGTGCCCTCTGGGGCCAACGTCCTGACTTTC.

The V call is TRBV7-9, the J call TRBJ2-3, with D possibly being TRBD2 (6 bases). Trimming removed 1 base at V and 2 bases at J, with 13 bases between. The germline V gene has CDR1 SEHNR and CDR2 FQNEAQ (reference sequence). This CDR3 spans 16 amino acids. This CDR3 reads CASSLGSGGFTDTQYF. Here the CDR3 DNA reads TGTGCCAGCAGCTTAGGATCTGGGGGGTTCACAGATACGCAGTATTTT.

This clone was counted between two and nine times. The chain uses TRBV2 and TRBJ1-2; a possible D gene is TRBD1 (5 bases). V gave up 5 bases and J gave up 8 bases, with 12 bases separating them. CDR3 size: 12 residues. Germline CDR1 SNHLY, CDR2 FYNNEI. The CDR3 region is CASSTTASGYTF. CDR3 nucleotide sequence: TGTGCCAGCAGTACGACAGCTAGCGGCTACACCTTC.

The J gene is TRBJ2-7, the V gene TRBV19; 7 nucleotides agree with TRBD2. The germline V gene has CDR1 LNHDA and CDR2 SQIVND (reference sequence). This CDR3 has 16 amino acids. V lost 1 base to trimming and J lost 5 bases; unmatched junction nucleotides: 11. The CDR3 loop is CASSIASSGRVHEQYF. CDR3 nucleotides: TGTGCCAGTAGTATAGCAAGCTCAGGGAGGGTACACGAGCAGTACTTC.

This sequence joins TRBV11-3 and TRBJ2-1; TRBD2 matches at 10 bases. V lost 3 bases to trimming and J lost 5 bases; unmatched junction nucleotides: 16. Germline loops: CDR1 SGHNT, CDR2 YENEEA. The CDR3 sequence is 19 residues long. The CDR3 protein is CASSLDGLAVLYPNNEQFF. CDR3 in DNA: TGTGCCAGCAGCTTGGACGGACTAGCGGTACTCTACCCCAACAATGAGCAGTTCTTC.

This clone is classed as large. Here the CDR3 reads CASSSDRINNEQFF. Here the CDR3 DNA reads TGTGCCAGCAGCTCGGACAGGATAAACAATGAGCAGTTCTTC. The rearrangement joins TRBV7-9 to TRBJ2-1; 7 nucleotides line up with TRBD1. J gave up 5 bases and V 4 bases, and 5 bases lay outside the gene matches. CDR3 size: 14 residues. Germline CDR1 is SEHNR and CDR2 is FQNEAQ (reference sequence).

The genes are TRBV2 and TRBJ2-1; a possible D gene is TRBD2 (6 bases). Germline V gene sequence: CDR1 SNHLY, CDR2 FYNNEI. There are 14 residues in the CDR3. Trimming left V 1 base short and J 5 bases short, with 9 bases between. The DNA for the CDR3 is TGTGCCAGCAGTGAAGGGAGGGCCCACAATGAGCAGTTCTTC. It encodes CASSEGRAHNEQFF.

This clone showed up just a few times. The CDR3 is CASSQDDLSNQPQHF. CDR3 coding DNA: TGCGCCAGCAGCCAAGATGACCTTAGCAATCAGCCCCAGCATTTT. J is TRBJ1-5 and V is TRBV4-1; the D is unclear. CDR1 is MGHRA and CDR2 is YSYEKL in the germline V gene. The CDR3 consists of 15 residues. Trimming stripped 0 bases from V and 0 bases from J, with 6 bases between.